This T cell receptor beta chain stems from a study of cytomegalovirus exposure and HLA in healthy donors. The CDR3 loop spans 16 amino acids. CDR1 and CDR2 (germline): SEHNR, FQNEAQ (reference sequence). A multiplex PCR was run with 60 Vbeta primers and 13 Jbeta primers. TCRdb's table, derived via immunoSEQ multiplex PCR, lists solely in-frame clones and lacks some. The sample shows about 200,000 clones, 82% of them seen only once. General study findings and limits: Analysis was carried out at a later point, and it linked a missense DCLRE1C variant to TCR beta V- and J-gene trimming.

Comment on this clone: Its antigen is still unknown. Relative to the germline gene, one junction end is altered; a read error may explain this.

The sequenced material came from PBMCs. The sequence came from a woman in her thirties or forties in good health and CMV-seronegative. This chain links TRBV7-9 with TRBJ1-1, with 7 bases that match TRBD1. This CDR3 is CSSSPKGQAFGSEAFF. CDR3 in DNA: TGTTCCAGCAGCCCTAAAGGACAGGCCTTTGGTAGTGAAGCTTTCTTT.